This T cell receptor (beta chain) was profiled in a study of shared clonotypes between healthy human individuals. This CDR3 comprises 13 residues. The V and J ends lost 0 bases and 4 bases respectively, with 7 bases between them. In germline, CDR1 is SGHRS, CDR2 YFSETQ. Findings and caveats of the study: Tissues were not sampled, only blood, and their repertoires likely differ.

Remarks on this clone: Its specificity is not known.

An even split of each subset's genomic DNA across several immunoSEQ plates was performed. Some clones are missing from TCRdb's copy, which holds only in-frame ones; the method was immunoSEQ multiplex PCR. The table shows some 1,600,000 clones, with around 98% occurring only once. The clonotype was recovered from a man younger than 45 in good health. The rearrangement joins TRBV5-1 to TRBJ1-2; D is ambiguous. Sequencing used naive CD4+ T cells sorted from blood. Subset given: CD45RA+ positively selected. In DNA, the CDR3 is TGCGCCAGCAGCTTGGACAGCCGCTATGGCTACACCTTC. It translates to CASSLDSRYGYTF.